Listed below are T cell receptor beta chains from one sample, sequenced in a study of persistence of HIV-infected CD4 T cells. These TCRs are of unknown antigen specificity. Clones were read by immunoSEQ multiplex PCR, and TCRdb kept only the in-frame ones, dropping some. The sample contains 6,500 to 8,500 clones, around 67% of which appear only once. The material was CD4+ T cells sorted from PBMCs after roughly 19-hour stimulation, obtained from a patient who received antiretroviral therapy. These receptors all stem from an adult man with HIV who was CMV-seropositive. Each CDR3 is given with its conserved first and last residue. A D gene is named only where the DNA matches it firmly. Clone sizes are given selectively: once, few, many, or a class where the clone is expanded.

CDR3 protein: CASSLGTGTGRYEQYF; CDR3 DNA: TGTGCCAGCAGCTTAGGGACCGGGACAGGGCGATACGAGCAGTACTTC; J gene: TRBJ2-7; D gene: TRBD1; V gene: TRBV7-8; clone size: -
CDR3 protein: CASSRGLSPLHF; CDR3 DNA: TGTGCCAGCAGCAGAGGGCTTTCACCCCTCCACTTT; J gene: TRBJ1-6; D gene: -; V gene: TRBV7-2; clone size: -
CDR3 protein: CAWREFYTGELFF; CDR3 DNA: TGTGCCTGGAGGGAGTTTTACACCGGGGAGCTGTTTTTT; J gene: TRBJ2-2; D gene: -; V gene: TRBV30; clone size: few
CDR3 protein: CASSQRGTHGDIQYF; CDR3 DNA: TGTGCCAGCAGCCAAAGAGGGACGCACGGTGACATTCAGTACTTC; J gene: TRBJ2-4; D gene: -; V gene: TRBV3-1/TRBV3-2; clone size: -
CDR3 protein: CASSLGGGAETQYF; CDR3 DNA: TGCGCCAGCAGCTTAGGCGGGGGAGCAGAGACCCAGTACTTC; J gene: TRBJ2-5; D gene: TRBD2; V gene: TRBV5-1; clone size: -
CDR3 protein: CASSKYRQELSNQPQHF; CDR3 DNA: TGTGCCAGTAGTAAGTACCGGCAGGAACTTAGCAATCAGCCCCAGCATTTT; J gene: TRBJ1-5; D gene: -; V gene: TRBV19; clone size: -
CDR3 protein: CASSLRQGGTEAFF; CDR3 DNA: TGCGCCAGCAGCTTGAGGCAGGGGGGCACTGAAGCTTTCTTT; J gene: TRBJ1-1; D gene: TRBD1; V gene: TRBV5-1; clone size: medium-sized
CDR3 protein: CASSDSYNSPLHF; CDR3 DNA: TGTGCCAGCAGTGACTCTTATAATTCACCCCTCCACTTT; J gene: TRBJ1-6; D gene: -; V gene: TRBV6-4; clone size: medium-sized
CDR3 protein: CASSYEQGSNEKLFF; CDR3 DNA: TGTGCCAGCAGCTACGAACAGGGCTCTAATGAAAAACTGTTTTTT; J gene: TRBJ1-4; D gene: -; V gene: TRBV5-6; clone size: -
CDR3 protein: CASSAGTSGRTGELFF; CDR3 DNA: TGTGCCAGCAGCGCCGGGACTAGCGGGAGGACCGGGGAGCTGTTTTTT; J gene: TRBJ2-2; D gene: TRBD2; V gene: TRBV5-4; clone size: -
CDR3 protein: CASSFLSGTDTQYF; CDR3 DNA: TGTGCCAGCAGCTTTCTTAGCGGCACAGATACGCAGTATTTT; J gene: TRBJ2-3; D gene: -; V gene: TRBV5-6; clone size: -